Below, 11 T cell receptor beta chains from the same sample are listed, as sequenced in a study of PD-1 blockade in classical Hodgkin lymphoma. Libraries were prepared by immunoSEQ multiplex PCR; TCRdb keeps only in-frame clonotypes and omits some of them. The sample yields fewer than 40,000 clones, more than 85% seen once. Time point meaning: newly diagnosed, previously untreated cHL patient sample. Magnetic negative selection purified CD4+ T cells from thawed PBMCs. Sequencing was performed on CD4+ T cells from blood. The origin of the receptors is a human donor with classical Hodgkin lymphoma.

The J gene is TRBJ2-7, the V gene TRBV9; possible D gene TRBD2, 5 bases. V dropped 0 bases and J dropped 1 base, with 11 bases sitting between them. Germline values: CDR1 SGDLS, CDR2 YYNGEE. The CDR3 has 15 amino acids. CDR3 coding DNA: TGTGCCAGCAGCGTAGCACCCGGGGTGTCCTACGAGCAGTACTTC. This gives the protein CASSVAPGVSYEQYF. Full variable domain (outside the CDR3, taken from reference TRBV9 and TRBJ2-7): DSGVTQTPKHLITATGQRVTLRCSPRSGDLSVYWYQQSLDQGLQFLIQYYNGEERAKGNILERFSAQQFPDLHSELNLSSLELGDSALYFCASSVAPGVSYEQYFGPGTRLTVT.

The chain recombines TRBV5-1 with TRBJ1-2, with D uncertain. Germline CDR1 and CDR2: SGHRS and YFSETQ. The CDR3 runs to 14 residues. V shed 0 bases and J shed 3 bases, with 9 bases lying between them. CDR3 protein: CASSLALEYYGYTF. The CDR3, as DNA: TGCGCCAGCAGCTTGGCCCTAGAGTACTATGGCTACACCTTC.

The V gene is TRBV5-1, the J gene TRBJ1-4; D is uncertain. This CDR3 comprises 17 residues. Germline CDR1 and CDR2: SGHRS and YFSETQ. V was clipped by 0 bases and J by 4 bases, with 16 bases between them. The CDR3 region is CASSLVGRQTINEKLFF. In DNA, the CDR3 is TGCGCCAGCAGCTTGGTGGGCCGGCAAACCATTAATGAAAAACTGTTTTTT.

This clone was seen once. The chain recombines TRBV2 with TRBJ2-5; 13 nucleotides match TRBD2. J was trimmed by 11 bases and V by 6 bases; bases with no gene match: 12. The V gene's germline CDR1 is SNHLY and CDR2 FYNNEI. The CDR3 runs to 15 residues. CDR3 residues: CASSLGTSGIGQQYF. CDR3 nucleotides: TGTGCCAGCAGCCTCGGGACTAGCGGGATCGGGCAGCAGTACTTC.

This chain's CDR3 is CASSQERGSGNTIYF. The CDR3 DNA follows: TGTGCCAGCAGTCAGGAACGGGGGTCTGGAAACACCATATATTTT. The J gene is TRBJ1-3, the V gene TRBV6-1; a possible D gene is TRBD1 (5 bases). The length of the CDR3 is 15 residues. V gave up 5 bases and J gave up 1 base, with 12 bases separating them. Germline-derived CDR1 and CDR2 are MNHNS and SASEGT.

The rearrangement joins TRBV6-6 to TRBJ2-1; D may match TRBD1 or TRBD2 (5 bases each). Germline assignment: CDR1 MNHNY and CDR2 SVGAGI (reference sequence). This CDR3 region has 14 residues. With 2 bases removed from V and 6 bases from J, the gap between germline ends came to 11 bases. The DNA of the CDR3 is TGTGCCAGCAGTTACGGGACGGTGAGCAATGAGCAGTTCTTC. It specifies CASSYGTVSNEQFF.

This clone was recorded once. The chain has TRBV7-2 and TRBJ1-5; 10 positions agree with TRBD1. This CDR3 has 14 amino acids. V shed 6 bases and J 7 bases; nucleotides not matched to a gene: 6. Germline values: CDR1 SGHTA, CDR2 FQGNSA. The CDR3 nucleotides are TGTGCCAGCAGTCCGGGACAGGGGCGACAGCCCCAGCATTTT. Translating it yields CASSPGQGRQPQHF.

The gene calls are TRBV6-4 and TRBJ2-7; possibly TRBD1 for D (5 bases). Looked up from germline, CDR1 is MRHNA and CDR2 is SNTAGT. This CDR3 is built from 13 residues. The V gene lost 8 bases and the J gene lost 4 bases, with 15 bases spanning the gap. The CDR3 spells CASSRSRQYEQYF. Written as DNA, the CDR3 is TGTGCCAGCTCCCGGAGCAGACAGTACGAGCAGTACTTC.

The chain is built from TRBV28 and TRBJ2-7; 7 nucleotides agree with TRBD2. Germline V gene data show CDR1 as MDHEN and CDR2 as SYDVKM. The CDR3 consists of 14 residues. Trimming cost V 7 bases and J 3 bases; bases outside gene matches: 9. The CDR3 DNA reads as TGTGCCAGCAAGAGTGGCGGGGGTATCTACGAGCAGTACTTC. Residues: CASKSGGGIYEQYF.

V gene TRBV18 combines with J gene TRBJ2-2, with 11 bases lining up with TRBD2. The CDR3 has 15 residues. From germline, CDR1 is KGHSH and CDR2 LQKENI. After removal of 6 bases from V and 3 bases from J, the junction contained 3 bases not matched to a gene. For the CDR3, the DNA is TGTGCCAGCTCTCCGGGACTAGCGGACACCGGGGAGCTGTTTTTT. Translating gives CASSPGLADTGELFF.

The V call is TRBV2, the J call TRBJ1-3; D remains unclear. The V end was cut by 2 bases, the J end by 9 bases, with 14 bases between. CDR1 SNHLY and CDR2 FYNNEI come from the germline V gene. The CDR3 totals 14 residues. The DNA for the CDR3 is TGTGCCAGCAGTGAACTCGGACCGGGGTCCACCATATATTTT. It yields the protein CASSELGPGSTIYF.